This T cell receptor (beta chain) was profiled in a study of cytomegalovirus exposure and HLA in healthy donors. Whole-study findings and limits: One variant, a missense change in DCLRE1C, was linked in a later analysis to TCR beta V- and J-gene trimming. It is likely that the observed cluster of highly shared sequence variants was a sequencing artifact. Analyses of presence/absence relied on an assumption of roughly uniform sequencing depth across donors.

Primers: 60 Vbeta forward and 13 Jbeta reverse. Sequencing was performed with immunoSEQ multiplex PCR; in TCRdb, only in-frame clones are kept and a portion is missing. The sample has 140,000 to 150,000 clones; roughly 80% are singletons. Turning to this clone: Its antigen is undetermined.

The CDR3 is 12 amino acids. The ends were cut back, 10 bases at V and 1 base at J, with 8 bases in the middle. Germline loops: CDR1 MDHEN, CDR2 SYDVKM. The origin of this receptor is a middle-aged man in good health and CMV-seronegative. The sequenced sample consisted of PBMCs. V is TRBV28 and J is TRBJ1-5, with D tentatively TRBD1 (5 bases). CDR3 sequence reads: CATQGSNQPQHF. The CDR3 DNA reads TGTGCCACCCAGGGAAGCAATCAGCCCCAGCATTTT.